The source of this T cell receptor (beta chain) is a study of TIL therapy for anti-PD-1-resistant metastatic lung cancer. Study conclusions and caveats: TIL clonotype persistence in blood showed no apparent association with response.

This was the immunoSEQ v3 assay. Using immunoSEQ multiplex PCR, the repertoire was profiled, and TCRdb retains in-frame clones only, with some absent. The sample records more than 9,500 clones, about 80% being singletons. This clone showed up just a few times. The antigen remains undetermined. Time point meaning: pre-treatment sample, taken before nivolumab and TIL therapy. The CDR3 runs 14 residues. CDR1 is LNHDA, CDR2 SQIVND, per germline (reference sequence). V trimming: 6 bases; J trimming: 4 bases; junction bases outside the gene matches: 7. The input for sequencing was blood, taken at baseline. V usage is TRBV19 and J usage is TRBJ2-3, with 7 positions matching TRBD2. This receptor was obtained from a person between 25 and 80 years old with non-small cell lung cancer. DNA for the CDR3: TGTGCCAGTAGCCGGACTAGGTACGCAGATACGCAGTATTTT. Translation gives CASSRTRYADTQYF.